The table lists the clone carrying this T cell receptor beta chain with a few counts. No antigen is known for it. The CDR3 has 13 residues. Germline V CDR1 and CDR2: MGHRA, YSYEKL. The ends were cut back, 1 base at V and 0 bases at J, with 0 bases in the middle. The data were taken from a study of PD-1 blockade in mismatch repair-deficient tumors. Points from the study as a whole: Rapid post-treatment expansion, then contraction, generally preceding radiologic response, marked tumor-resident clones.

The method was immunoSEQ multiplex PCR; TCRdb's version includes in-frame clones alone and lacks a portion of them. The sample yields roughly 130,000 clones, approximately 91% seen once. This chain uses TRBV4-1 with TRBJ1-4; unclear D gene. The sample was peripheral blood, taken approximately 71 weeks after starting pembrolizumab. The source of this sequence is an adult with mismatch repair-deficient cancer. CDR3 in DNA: TGCGCCAGCAGCCAAGCAACTAATGAAAAACTGTTTTTT. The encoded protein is CASSQATNEKLFF.